What follows are 12 T cell receptor beta chains derived from one specimen sequenced in a study of blood T cell repertoires in COVID-19. TCRdb's copy holds only in-frame clones and misses some; the assay was immunoSEQ multiplex PCR. The table has over 120,000 clones, roughly 88% seen once; the top ten hold 9.5% to 13%. Sequencing input: peripheral blood. The source is a man between 60 and 70 years old with active or convalescent COVID-19.

CDR3 coding DNA: TGTGCCAGCAGAATATTGTCCGGGGAGCTGTTTTTT. The encoded protein is CASRILSGELFF. The chain employs TRBV2 and TRBJ2-2; D not certain. The CDR3 runs to 12 residues. Per the germline V gene, CDR1 is SNHLY and CDR2 is FYNNEI. Trimming left V 6 bases short and J 6 bases short, with 8 bases between.

The chain links TRBV7-9 to TRBJ1-3; 9 bases line up with TRBD1. This CDR3 region has 16 residues. Per the germline V gene, CDR1 is SEHNR and CDR2 is FQNEAQ (reference sequence). The V and J ends lost 0 bases and 5 bases, in that order; junction bases with no gene match: 5. The DNA for the CDR3 is TGTGCCAGCAGCTTAGCCGGACAGGGGAAGAGAAACACCATATATTTT. This gives the protein CASSLAGQGKRNTIYF.

V gene TRBV5-5 combines with J gene TRBJ2-4; possibly TRBD2 for D (6 bases). V was shortened by 4 bases and J by 11 bases, with 10 bases between the two germline ends. Germline V gives CDR1 SGHKS, CDR2 YYEKEE (reference sequence). There are 11 residues in the CDR3. The CDR3 DNA follows: TGTGCCAGCAGCCCTGGGAGGCTTCAGTACTTC. Translating it yields CASSPGRLQYF.

The chain is built from TRBV10-2 and TRBJ2-1, with D perhaps matching TRBD2 (6 bases). The CDR3 consists of 15 residues. V was trimmed by 2 bases and J by 8 bases, leaving 16 bases between them. Germline-derived CDR1 and CDR2 are WSHSY and SAAADI. The CDR3 here is CASSERGGVRDEQFF. In DNA form, the CDR3 reads TGCGCCAGCAGTGAGAGAGGCGGGGTGCGGGATGAGCAGTTCTTC.

Remarks on this clone: Other DNA variants within this sample encode the same CDR3. V and J are TRBV7-9 and TRBJ1-6; 8 bases fit TRBD1. After removal of 1 base from V and 3 bases from J, the junction contained 2 bases not matched to a gene. Germline V gene sequence: CDR1 SEHNR, CDR2 FQNEAQ (reference sequence). The CDR3 length is 16 residues. The CDR3 loop reads CASSLGQGFYNSPLHF. The CDR3 coding sequence is TGTGCCAGCAGCTTAGGACAGGGGTTCTATAATTCACCCCTCCACTTT. The complete variable domain, with remaining parts taken from reference TRBV7-9 and TRBJ1-6, reads DTGVSQNPRHKITKRGQNVTFRCDPISEHNRLYWYRQTLGQGPEFLTYFQNEAQLEKSRLLSDRFSAERPKGSFSTLEIQRTEQGDSAMYLCASSLGQGFYNSPLHFGNGTRLTVT.

V usage is TRBV18 and J usage is TRBJ2-2; 11 positions match TRBD1. Germline V gene sequence: CDR1 KGHSH, CDR2 LQKENI. The trim removed 3 bases at V and 7 bases at J, leaving 10 bases unmatched. The CDR3 is made up of 17 amino acids. The DNA of the CDR3 is TGTGCCAGCTCACCGAAGGACAGGGGGCGATCTCTCGGGGAGCTGTTTTTT. This translates into CASSPKDRGRSLGELFF.

The chain recombines TRBV19 with TRBJ1-5, with 7 positions matching TRBD1. Losses at the gene ends were 7 bases for V and 7 bases for J; bases not matched to a gene: 10. CDR1 LNHDA and CDR2 SQIVND come from the germline V gene (reference sequence). The CDR3 sequence is 14 residues long. This CDR3 reads CASTSTGLKQPQHF. As DNA, the CDR3 is TGTGCCAGTACCTCGACAGGGTTAAAACAGCCCCAGCATTTT.

DNA for the CDR3: TGTGCCAGCAGCTCGGGACAGGGGTACACCATATATTTT. It codes for CASSSGQGYTIYF. The V gene is TRBV5-4, the J gene TRBJ1-3, with 10 bases identical to TRBD1. V was clipped by 3 bases and J by 8 bases; unmatched bases: 2. The CDR3 is made up of 13 amino acids. Germline CDR1 reads SGHNT; CDR2 reads YYREEE (reference sequence).

The CDR3 sequence: CASSLLGLYEGNTEAFF. Here the CDR3 DNA reads TGTGCCAGCAGCTTATTAGGATTGTACGAGGGAAACACTGAAGCTTTCTTT. The genes are TRBV7-8 and TRBJ1-1, with D unresolved. Germline V CDR1 and CDR2: SGHVS, FQNEAQ. Trimming pared 2 bases from V and 2 bases from J, leaving 18 bases between. CDR3 length: 17 residues.

V is TRBV18 and J is TRBJ2-7; D remains ambiguous. The CDR3 runs to 13 residues. V lost 3 bases, J lost 2 bases, and 8 bases lay in between. Germline V CDR1 and CDR2: KGHSH, LQKENI. CDR3 nucleotide sequence: TGTGCCAGCTCACCGGCAGGTGCCTACGAGCAGTACGTC. Residues: CASSPAGAYEQYV.

This sequence joins TRBV11-3 and TRBJ2-1, with TRBD2 as a possible D gene (5 bases). Germline-derived CDR1 and CDR2 are SGHNT and YENEEA. The CDR3 covers 15 residues. V gave up 0 bases and J gave up 9 bases, with 15 bases separating them. CDR3: CASSLDVLAPSEQFF. The DNA of the CDR3 is TGTGCCAGCAGCTTAGATGTCCTAGCTCCCAGTGAGCAGTTCTTC.

The rearrangement uses TRBV18 and TRBJ1-1, with D unresolved. The germline CDR1 and CDR2 sequences are KGHSH and LQKENI. The CDR3 extends over 14 amino acids. Trimming cost V 3 bases and J 1 base, with 9 bases left between them. The CDR3 protein is CASSPFTENTEAFF. CDR3 sequence (DNA): TGTGCCAGCTCACCTTTTACAGAGAACACTGAAGCTTTCTTT.